Reported below is one TCR beta chain. The CDR3 runs 14 residues. Germline CDR1 reads MNHEY; CDR2 reads SVGEGT. Trimming took 4 bases from V and 0 from J, leaving 7 bases between them. The repertoire was sequenced with immunoSEQ multiplex PCR; TCRdb's copy has only in-frame clones and lacks some. Of about 32,000 clones listed, approximately 93% are singletons. This entry comes from a study of blood T cell repertoires in COVID-19. For the study at large: There were acute and convalescent COVID-19 samples, and they came from the United States, Italy and Spain.

The chain joins TRBV6-2 or TRBV6-3 to TRBJ1-5; D gene ambiguous. The TCR originated in a male donor with active COVID-19. The sample taken for sequencing was peripheral blood. This CDR3 is CASSLTLSNQPQHF. CDR3 DNA: TGTGCCAGCAGTTTGACACTTAGCAATCAGCCCCAGCATTTT.